The entry that follows covers one T cell receptor beta chain sequence. Its antigen remains undetermined. Base qualities were left out, and no much larger clone turns up one base away. The sample belongs to a study of Graves' ophthalmopathy and Graves' hyperthyroidism (dated by TCRdb to the late 2010s). Turning to the overall study: Hyperthyroidism was considered stable if no progression to ophthalmopathy occurred within 18 months of follow-up. Once sampling was done, hyperthyroidism patients were given methimazole at a starting dose of 30 mg daily, while ophthalmopathy patients were given high-dose intravenous methylprednisolone. The independent validation cohort included about 19 hyperthyroidism patients plus 17 patients who later progressed from hyperthyroidism to ophthalmopathy. TCR beta repertoire signatures were used to distinguish Graves' ophthalmopathy from Graves' hyperthyroidism and to predict progression to ophthalmopathy. In a handful of hyperthyroidism patients, the T-cell repertoire of thyroid tissue was compared with the T-cell repertoire of blood. A discovery set of 100 patients (43 ophthalmopathy, 57 stable hyperthyroidism) was enrolled to explore V-J signatures distinguishing ophthalmopathy from hyperthyroidism. In total, 120 to 150 blood samples were TCR-sequenced: approximately 40 ophthalmopathy, some 75 hyperthyroidism and about 17 hyperthyroidism-to-ophthalmopathy patients.

For CDR1 and CDR2, the germline V gene lists WSHSY and SAAADI. Trimming removed 10 bases from V and 5 bases from J; the gene matches leave 10 bases unexplained. From the cysteine through the phenylalanine, the CDR3 covers 13 amino acids. The entry retains the CDR3 DNA only, 39 bases that are in frame from base 1. For repertoire sequencing, TCR beta CDR3 regions were amplified from RNA transcripts. A first-round RT-PCR used HTBI primers with the Qiagen OneStep RT-PCR kit, followed by a second-round multiplex PCR, size selection and purification. Sequencing of the libraries was carried out on an Illumina HiSeq2000 in paired-end mode with 100 bp reads. From the authors' description of their analysis: SOAPnuke was used for read processing, and reads with adapters, uncalled bases, a mean Phred below 15, or no exact constant-primer or identifier match were discarded. COPE v1.2.5 was used to merge the high-quality paired reads. Each unique nucleotide sequence was defined as a clonotype, and clonotypes were aligned to IMGT TRB V, D and J references with MiTCR v1.1. The analysis was limited to V-J combinations with a frequency above 0.0001, which together covered 99.2% of repertoires. A TCR clonal expansion and chaos score per V-J combination was defined as the ratio of F50 clonal expansion to chaos observed in the TCRdist matrix. Welch's t-statistics and random forest were used to narrow the features down to approximately twelve V-J combinations, which were then fed into a naive Bayes classifier. The Morisita-Horn index was used to measure how similar the thyroid and blood repertoires were. TCRdb ran its own pipeline on the public reads, namely fastp trimming at Q25 and MiXCR clone calling, and kept in-frame beta chains. All rows with the same CDR3 protein become a single entry with the most common DNA and genes. The authors' filters were not applied to this entry. This sample holds 450,000 to 600,000 distinct CDR3 sequences; just under 40% were observed only once. Of the sample, roughly 4.5% is held by the ten largest clones.

Summary of the overall study and its limitations: In validation, the model predicted ophthalmopathy progression with about 70% sensitivity and about 77% specificity; fewer than 15 predicted patients were CT-confirmed with GO in a median of approximately six months. In cross-validation, the 13-signature model distinguished ophthalmopathy from stable hyperthyroidism with 85% to 90% sensitivity and 81% to 83% specificity, and in the test set the corresponding values were approximately 80% and 75%. No statistical method was used to predetermine the sample size, and group allocation was not hidden from the investigators. Among expanded thyroid clonotypes with frequency above 0.001, most also showed up in blood, which suggests that blood repertoires may reflect the thyroid immune response.

The hyperthyroidism patients were 18 to 65 years old and newly diagnosed, with a disease duration of less than 2 months. Patients were excluded if they had other autoimmune diseases, uncontrolled infections, pregnancy or lactation. Clinical symptoms, serum thyroxine, TRAb, thyroid ultrasound and orbital computed tomography formed the basis of the diagnosis. Trizol reagent was used to extract the total RNA, and its quality was then checked on an Agilent 2100 Bioanalyzer. Sequencing was done on a sample of peripheral blood or thyroid tissue (not recorded which). The sequence was collected from an adult man with Graves' hyperthyroidism. This chain joins TRBV10-2 to TRBJ1-2, and TRBD1 matches 7 of the central bases. For the CDR3, the sequence is CANSLGQDYGYTF. The bases read TGCGCCAACAGCCTAGGACAGGATTATGGCTACACCTTC.